This entry lists 28 T cell receptor beta chains sequenced from one sample in a study of CD8+ T cells in alopecia areata. Separation of pooled cutaneous lymph node cells was by sorting with CD4, CD8alpha, NKG2D, NKG2ACE and other markers. As the sequencing template, cDNA was produced by extracting RNA and reverse transcribing it. Data came from immunoSEQ multiplex PCR; TCRdb stores just in-frame clones and leaves some out. The table lists 200,000 to 300,000 clones, with no singletons. The sequenced sample consisted of CD4+ T cells sorted from a lymph node. The receptors were sampled from a C3H/HeJ mouse with alopecia areata. The mouse strain carries the MHC haplotype H2-k.

Note on this clone: Here the gene names and germline are mouse. From the germline J gene comes the end of the CDR3, since the read stops 4 residues before it. The identical CDR3 is also encoded by other nucleotide sequences in the sample. This chain links TRBV13-3 with TRBJ1-1, with D unclear. Trimming took 1 base from V and 0 from J, leaving 4 bases between them. This CDR3 comprises 13 residues. Germline V lookup: CDR1 NNHDY, CDR2 SYVADS. The CDR3 here is CASSDPANTEVFF. The covered CDR3 bases are TGTGCCAGCAGTGATCCAGCAAACACA.

On this clone itself: All gene names here are mouse names. The CDR3 spells CASRRQGLDAEQFF. The DNA read from the CDR3 is TGTGCCAGCAGAAGACAGGGGCTGGATGCT. This rearrangement joins TRBV13-3 to TRBJ2-1; 8 bases align to TRBD1. The read comes to an end 4 residues before the CDR3 does, leaving the germline J gene to fill in the end. Germline V gene sequence: CDR1 NNHDY, CDR2 SYVADS. The trim removed 5 bases at V and 5 bases at J, leaving 6 bases unmatched. This CDR3 is built from 14 residues.

To note about this clone: Mouse gene names and germline throughout. The read terminates 4 residues before the CDR3 end, so the remaining end is supplied by the germline J gene. This chain uses TRBV13-3 with TRBJ1-1; D remains ambiguous. The germline gives CDR1 NNHDY, CDR2 SYVADS. V lost 0 bases and J lost 1, with 10 bases in between. This CDR3 spans 15 amino acids. The part of the CDR3 DNA that was read is TGTGCCAGCAGTGATGCACTAAGAAAAAACACA. Translated, it gives CASSDALRKNT. The CDR3 reads in full as CASSDALRKNTEVFF.

Points on this clone: The gene names given are mouse names. The observed sequence ends 4 residues before the CDR3 terminus, with the missing tail filled in from the germline J gene. The chain carries TRBV1 and TRBJ1-1; 8 positions agree with TRBD1. This CDR3 spans 16 amino acids. CDR1 is NSQYPW and CDR2 is LRSPGD in the germline V gene (reference sequence). V shed 4 bases and J 0 bases; nucleotides not matched to a gene: 7. The sequenced part of the CDR3 DNA is TGCACCTGCAGTGTCCCGGGACAGGCCGCAAACACA. The encoded protein is CTCSVPGQAANT. The CDR3 in full is CTCSVPGQAANTEVFF.

Points on this clone: The genes are named according to mouse. The sequence runs out 3 residues before the end of the CDR3; the remainder is reconstructed from the germline J gene. Other DNA sequences in this specimen translate into the identical CDR3. The chain joins TRBV19 to TRBJ1-6; 9 bases are shared with TRBD1. TRBJ1-6 is an ORF for which the function is uncertain. The CDR3 has 15 residues. CDR1 FNHDT and CDR2 SITEND come from the germline V gene (reference sequence). V dropped 2 bases and J dropped 4; count of bases not matched to a gene: 1. CDR3 DNA, as far as it was read: TGTGCCAGCAGTATGACAGGGGGTTATAATTCGCCC. It is translated as CASSMTGGYNSP. The full CDR3 protein is CASSMTGGYNSPLYF.

This clone was found a few times. Gene names and germline refer to mouse. Coverage ceases 3 residues before the CDR3 finishes, and the germline J gene fills in the end. The chain combines TRBV5 with TRBJ1-6, with D perhaps TRBD1 (5 bases). TRBJ1-6 is given ORF status, its function remaining uncertain. Trimming pared 1 base from V and 3 bases from J, leaving 10 bases between. The CDR3 extends over 16 amino acids. Germline CDR1 and CDR2: LGHNA and YNLKQL (reference sequence). The CDR3 DNA, read in part, is TGTGCCAGCAGCCAAGGACCAGGGAGCTATAATTCGCCC. Its protein is CASSQGPGSYNSP. The whole CDR3 protein is CASSQGPGSYNSPLYF.

A few counts support this clone. The gene names here belong to mouse. The read falls 4 residues short of the CDR3 end, and the missing part is taken from the germline J gene. The chain has TRBV19 and TRBJ2-3, with D perhaps matching TRBD2 (5 bases). The V gene's germline CDR1 is FNHDT and CDR2 SITEND (reference sequence). This CDR3 contains 14 residues. The CDR3 sequence: CASSIPLEGETLYF. The covered CDR3 bases are TGTGCCAGCAGTATACCACTGGAAGGAGAA.

Points on this clone: The listed genes are named as in mouse. CDR3 DNA, as far as it was read: TGTGCCAGCAGTTCGGCCTGGGCAGAA. This sequence encodes CASSSAWAE. The whole CDR3 region reads CASSSAWAETLYF. The J gene is TRBJ2-3, the V gene TRBV24, with unresolved D. The CDR3 is cut off 4 residues early in the read; its end comes from the germline J gene. The CDR3 has 13 residues. Germline values: CDR1 KGHTA, CDR2 FRNEEI. The V and J ends lost 5 bases and 3 bases respectively, with 9 bases between them.

This clone occurred a few times. The gene names here belong to mouse. With the read ending 4 residues before the CDR3 end, the germline J gene is used to fill in that end. This sequence joins TRBV19 and TRBJ2-7; D gene unclear. The germline CDR1 and CDR2 sequences are FNHDT and SITEND (reference sequence). The CDR3 has 10 amino acids. The CDR3 spells CASQKYEQYF. The CDR3 bases that were read are TGTGCCAGTCAGAAATAT.

This clone was seen more than once but under ten times. Any gene name here is a mouse gene name. The read terminates 4 residues before the CDR3 end, so the remaining end is supplied by the germline J gene. The V and J genes are TRBV19 and TRBJ2-1; 8 bases line up with TRBD1. The CDR3 has 17 amino acids. In germline, CDR1 is FNHDT, CDR2 SITEND (reference sequence). CDR3 bases read: TGTGCCAGCAGTATTGTGGCCGCTCGACAGGGGAGGACT. Translating gives CASSIVAARQGRT. The CDR3 as a whole reads CASSIVAARQGRTEQFF.

Points on this clone: Genes and germline are mouse. The CDR3 is cut off 4 residues early in the read; its end comes from the germline J gene. This sample includes further DNA sequences coding for the same CDR3. The V and J genes are TRBV1 and TRBJ1-1, with 8 bases that match TRBD1. Germline lookup yields CDR1 NSQYPW and CDR2 LRSPGD (reference sequence). This CDR3 is built from 15 residues. Partial CDR3 DNA: TGCACCTGCAGTGCAGATCGAACAGGGGGAACA. Translated, it gives CTCSADRTGGT. The whole CDR3 protein is CTCSADRTGGTEVFF.

This clone occurred a few times. Mouse names are used for the genes. The sequenced fragment ends 3 residues before the CDR3 boundary, so the rest is inferred from the germline J gene. The chain combines TRBV1 with TRBJ1-6; TRBD1 matches at 7 bases. TRBJ1-6 is assigned to the ORF class and has an uncertain function. The ends lost 5 bases at V and 0 bases at J; junction bases unmatched: 7. In germline, CDR1 is NSQYPW, CDR2 LRSPGD (reference sequence). The length of the CDR3 is 17 residues. The CDR3 spells CTCSPRDRNSYNSPLYF. Partial CDR3 DNA: TGCACCTGCAGTCCCCGGGACAGAAATTCCTATAATTCGCCC.

In its sample, this clone was seen a few times. Gene names denote mouse genes. The sequenced part of the CDR3 DNA is TGCACCTGCAGTGCAGGGGGACAGTCGTATAATTCGCCC. Protein: CTCSAGGQSYNSP. In full, the CDR3 reads CTCSAGGQSYNSPLYF. The chain is built from TRBV1 and TRBJ1-6, with TRBD1 matching over 7 bases. The CDR3 extends 3 residues past the end of the read, so its final part is completed from the germline J gene. TRBJ1-6 is labeled an ORF, and its function is uncertain. In germline, CDR1 is NSQYPW, CDR2 LRSPGD (reference sequence). The CDR3 has 16 amino acids. Losses at the gene ends were 1 base for V and 4 bases for J; bases not matched to a gene: 4.

This clone showed up just a few times. Germline and genes: mouse. The CDR3 goes on 4 residues after the read ends, and that part is filled in from the germline J gene. The rearrangement links TRBV13-3 to TRBJ1-2; the D gene is possibly TRBD1 (6 bases). The CDR3 totals 12 residues. Germline CDR1 is NNHDY and CDR2 is SYVADS. Incomplete CDR3 DNA: TGTGCCAGCAGTGCCAGGGGTTCC. Residues: CASSARGS. The CDR3 as a whole reads CASSARGSDYTF.

This clone was found a few times. Gene labels here are mouse ones. Read data end 4 residues before the CDR3 end; the end is taken from the germline J gene. The rearrangement links TRBV13-1 to TRBJ2-5; TRBD2 agrees at 8 bases. Germline V gene data show CDR1 as NSHNY and CDR2 as SYGAGN. Trimming removed 0 bases from V and 1 base from J; junction bases left unmatched: 4. The CDR3 extends over 16 amino acids. The CDR3 loop reads CASSDARGGHQDTQYF. CDR3 DNA (partial): TGTGCCAGCAGTGATGCAAGGGGGGGCCACCAAGAC.

As concerns this clone: Gene names are mouse gene names. The sequence runs out 4 residues before the end of the CDR3; the remainder is reconstructed from the germline J gene. Other nucleotide sequences in the sample specify the same CDR3. The rearrangement joins TRBV13-1 to TRBJ2-2; possible D gene TRBD2, 6 bases. The ends were cut back, 7 bases at V and 4 bases at J, with 8 bases in the middle. CDR1 is NSHNY and CDR2 is SYGAGN in the germline V gene. CDR3 size: 12 residues. CDR3 DNA (partial): TGTGCCAGCTCGGGGGGCACCGGG. Its translation: CASSGGTG. The full CDR3 reads CASSGGTGQLYF.

This clone was detected only a few times. Gene names are mouse gene names. The read ends 4 residues before the CDR3 terminus; that terminus is restored from the germline J gene. This chain links TRBV13-3 with TRBJ1-2, with TRBD1 identical over 8 bases. Trimming took 2 bases from V and 4 from J; bases not matched to a gene: 4. Germline CDR1 NNHDY, CDR2 SYVADS. The CDR3 length is 14 residues. CDR3 DNA (partial): TGTGCCAGCAGTGACGCAGGGGGCGGCTCC. It encodes CASSDAGGGS. The entire CDR3 reads CASSDAGGGSDYTF.

Worth noting for this clone: Gene names are mouse gene names. From the germline J gene comes the end of the CDR3, since the read stops 4 residues before it. The rearrangement links TRBV5 to TRBJ2-7; D is ambiguous. This CDR3 comprises 12 residues. Trimming shortened V by 4 bases and J by 3 bases, and 7 bases separated the two germline ends. The germline V gene has CDR1 LGHNA and CDR2 YNLKQL (reference sequence). The CDR3 reads CASSLSLYEQYF. The sequenced part of the CDR3 DNA is TGTGCCAGCAGCCTCTCCCTCTAT.

With regard to this clone: One base away lies a much larger clone, so this may be a sequencing read error. Mouse gene names apply. The CDR3 is cut off 4 residues early in the read; its end comes from the germline J gene. The gene calls are TRBV13-1 and TRBJ1-1; perhaps TRBD1 as D (5 bases). Germline V gene sequence: CDR1 NSHNY, CDR2 SYGAGN. The V and J ends lost 2 bases and 3 bases respectively, with 8 bases between them. CDR3 length equals 13 residues. The CDR3 bases that were read are TGTGCCAGCAGTGACAGGGTTGACACA. This codes for CASSDRVDT. The whole CDR3 sequence is CASSDRVDTEVFF.

This clone was counted a few times. Germline and genes: mouse. The CDR3 DNA, read in part, is TGTGCCAGCAGTAGACAAACCTATAATTCGCCC. Protein: CASSRQTYNSP. The entire CDR3 protein is CASSRQTYNSPLYF. The chain couples TRBV19 to TRBJ1-6; no firm D call. The read halts 3 residues ahead of the CDR3 end, with the missing end drawn from the germline J gene. TRBJ1-6 is annotated as an ORF whose role is uncertain. This CDR3 region has 14 residues. Looked up from germline, CDR1 is FNHDT and CDR2 is SITEND (reference sequence). V lost 3 bases and J lost 2, with 6 bases in between.

With respect to this clone: Gene names denote mouse genes. The read terminates 3 residues ahead of where the CDR3 ends, so the germline J gene completes it. The chain has TRBV13-3 and TRBJ1-6; 8 bases agree with TRBD1. TRBJ1-6 is annotated as an ORF whose role is uncertain. The CDR3 covers 15 residues. Germline V lookup: CDR1 NNHDY, CDR2 SYVADS. Trimming at V came to 3 bases and at J to 7 bases, leaving 6 bases not matched to a gene. Incomplete CDR3 DNA: TGTGCCAGCAGTGGTCGGACAGGGTGGAATTCGCCC. It specifies CASSGRTGWNSP. The full CDR3 sequence reads CASSGRTGWNSPLYF.

This clone turned up a few times. The genes and germline here are from mouse. The DNA ends 4 residues before the CDR3 does, and the rest of the CDR3 is filled in from the germline J gene. The chain carries TRBV13-1 and TRBJ1-1, with 9 bases fitting TRBD1. Germline trimming cut 3 bases from V and 4 bases from J; bases unmatched to any gene: 7. The CDR3 covers 15 residues. Germline loops: CDR1 NSHNY, CDR2 SYGAGN. The CDR3 sequence is CASSVTGGAGTEVFF. CDR3 DNA, as far as it was read: TGTGCCAGCAGTGTTACAGGGGGCGCGGGCACA.

With respect to this clone: Germline and genes here are mouse. The CDR3 is cut off 4 residues early in the read; its end comes from the germline J gene. The gene calls are TRBV21 and TRBJ1-2; 7 positions agree with TRBD1. TRBV21 is annotated as an ORF whose role is uncertain. Unmatched junction bases numbered 1, after V lost 5 bases and J lost 1 base. The CDR3 is 13 amino acids. Incomplete CDR3 DNA: TGTGCTAGCAGTGGGACAGAAAACTCC. It translates to CASSGTENS. The entire CDR3 is CASSGTENSDYTF.

About this clone: Mouse gene names apply. From the germline J gene comes the end of the CDR3, since the read stops 4 residues before it. Other DNA sequences in this sample translate to the same CDR3. The chain couples TRBV13-1 to TRBJ2-2, with 8 bases lining up with TRBD1. Germline trimming cut 3 bases from V and 4 bases from J; bases unmatched to any gene: 5. Looked up from germline, CDR1 is NSHNY and CDR2 is SYGAGN. The CDR3 runs 15 residues. Incomplete CDR3 DNA: TGTGCCAGCAGTGCAGGGGGCGCGGGCACCGGG. Its protein is CASSAGGAGTG. In full, the CDR3 reads CASSAGGAGTGQLYF.

A few counts support this clone. Genes and germline are mouse. The read ends 4 residues before the CDR3 terminus; that terminus is restored from the germline J gene. V is TRBV1 and J is TRBJ2-1; D possibly corresponds to TRBD2 (6 bases). The CDR3 is 13 amino acids. Germline CDR1 reads NSQYPW; CDR2 reads LRSPGD (reference sequence). V was shortened by 4 bases and J by 6 bases, with 10 bases between the two germline ends. CDR3 in amino acids: CTCSGVLGAEQFF. The sequenced CDR3 bases are TGCACCTGCAGTGGGGTACTGGGTGCT.

A remark on this clone: Germline and genes: mouse. The read is 4 residues too short to cover the CDR3 end, so that end is filled in from the germline J gene. Other DNA sequences in the sample encode the same CDR3. The genes are TRBV19 and TRBJ2-1, with TRBD1 matching over 10 bases. This CDR3 spans 16 amino acids. Germline V gene lookup returns CDR1 FNHDT and CDR2 SITEND (reference sequence). Germline trimming cut 1 base from V and 3 bases from J; bases unmatched to any gene: 4. The sequenced CDR3 bases are TGTGCCAGCAGTATACTCCGGGACAGGGGCTATGCT. This gives the protein CASSILRDRGYA. The CDR3, in full, reads CASSILRDRGYAEQFF.

A remark on this clone: Mouse gene names apply. The DNA ends 4 residues before the CDR3 does, and the rest of the CDR3 is filled in from the germline J gene. The rearrangement uses TRBV31 and TRBJ2-4; D gene ambiguous. This CDR3 is built from 12 residues. Germline values: CDR1 GKSSPN, CDR2 SITVG. This CDR3 is CAWSWSPNTLYF. The sequenced CDR3 bases are TGTGCCTGGAGTTGGTCTCCAAAC.

This clone has only a few counts. The genes and germline here are from mouse. The missing CDR3 end, 4 residues past where the read stops, is filled in from the germline J gene. The chain has TRBV17 and TRBJ2-5; 7 bases line up with TRBD2. Trimming took 1 base from V and 0 from J; bases not matched to a gene: 4. Germline loops: CDR1 MNHDT, CDR2 YYDKIL. CDR3 length: 16 residues. CDR3 bases read: TGTGCTAGCAGTAGAGGGTGGGGGGATAACCAAGAC. It is translated as CASSRGWGDNQD. The whole CDR3 region reads CASSRGWGDNQDTQYF.